These T cell receptor beta chains were read from a single sample in a study of human CD8 memory T cell subsets. TCRdb re-called the 5' RACE reads; one entry per CDR3 protein, DNA not given. This sample's table reports 3,000 to 4,500 distinct CDR3 sequences. The source material was CD8+ T cells from PBMCs. Every receptor here comes from a human donor in good health. Each CDR3 is given with its conserved first and last residue. Fields, in order: clone size, V gene, J gene, CDR3 protein. Clone size, where shown, is once, few, many, or a class for clones that have expanded.

clone_size: medium-sized
v_call: TRBV12-3/TRBV12-4
j_call: TRBJ1-5
cdr3_aa: CASSPGTSGNQPQHF

clone_size: .
v_call: TRBV28
j_call: TRBJ2-7
cdr3_aa: CASSLPPGQSSYEQYF

clone_size: .
v_call: TRBV28
j_call: TRBJ1-1
cdr3_aa: CASSLLKETEAFF

clone_size: .
v_call: TRBV27
j_call: TRBJ2-1
cdr3_aa: CASSWGGAYNEQFF

clone_size: medium-sized
v_call: TRBV19
j_call: TRBJ1-2
cdr3_aa: CASAEEGFYGYTF

clone_size: medium-sized
v_call: TRBV12-3/TRBV12-4
j_call: TRBJ2-5
cdr3_aa: CASSFKRGGGETQYF

clone_size: .
v_call: TRBV11-2
j_call: TRBJ2-5
cdr3_aa: CASSSSAGGALVETQYF

clone_size: .
v_call: TRBV5-1
j_call: TRBJ2-2
cdr3_aa: CASSPPSWGGTGELFF

clone_size: medium-sized
v_call: TRBV4-1
j_call: TRBJ2-7
cdr3_aa: CASSQEGGPGTGSYEQYF

clone_size: .
v_call: TRBV27
j_call: TRBJ2-1
cdr3_aa: CASSLLYVAGRAGEQFF

clone_size: .
v_call: TRBV7-9
j_call: TRBJ2-3
cdr3_aa: CASLRTDTQYF

clone_size: .
v_call: TRBV14
j_call: TRBJ1-2
cdr3_aa: CASSPVLGPYGYTF

clone_size: .
v_call: TRBV28
j_call: TRBJ2-5
cdr3_aa: CASNIAGGPGETQYF

clone_size: .
v_call: TRBV7-9
j_call: TRBJ1-2
cdr3_aa: CASSFPRAPPKISYTF

clone_size: .
v_call: TRBV19
j_call: TRBJ2-5
cdr3_aa: CASSGGSRGEETQYF

clone_size: medium-sized
v_call: TRBV7-2
j_call: TRBJ2-1
cdr3_aa: CASSLVPSGMGNEQFF

clone_size: .
v_call: TRBV6-1
j_call: TRBJ2-7
cdr3_aa: CASSEGAGEGYEQYF

clone_size: .
v_call: TRBV29-1
j_call: TRBJ2-7
cdr3_aa: CSVGGESSLDEQYF

clone_size: .
v_call: TRBV10-2
j_call: TRBJ2-7
cdr3_aa: CASSDGTGGHEQYF

clone_size: .
v_call: TRBV20-1
j_call: TRBJ2-7
cdr3_aa: CSARYQEYEQYF

clone_size: medium-sized
v_call: TRBV11-2
j_call: TRBJ2-7
cdr3_aa: CASSLVGGPMAPYEQYF

clone_size: large
v_call: TRBV3-1
j_call: TRBJ2-1
cdr3_aa: CASSQDLYGLYEQFF

clone_size: .
v_call: TRBV3-1
j_call: TRBJ2-2
cdr3_aa: CASTDTSGVHRELFF

clone_size: .
v_call: TRBV11-2
j_call: TRBJ2-5
cdr3_aa: CASSRGERGGRETQYF

clone_size: .
v_call: TRBV2
j_call: TRBJ2-1
cdr3_aa: CASSDWQGPYDEQFF

clone_size: .
v_call: TRBV20-1
j_call: TRBJ2-1
cdr3_aa: CSARDGGGRAANEQFF

clone_size: .
v_call: TRBV13
j_call: TRBJ2-2
cdr3_aa: CASSPALGESAGELFF

clone_size: .
v_call: TRBV7-8
j_call: TRBJ1-4
cdr3_aa: CASSQGVGPGEKLFF

clone_size: .
v_call: TRBV5-1
j_call: TRBJ2-1
cdr3_aa: CASSLRAGDEQFF

clone_size: .
v_call: TRBV4-1
j_call: TRBJ1-5
cdr3_aa: CASSQVTGGTGNQPQHF

clone_size: .
v_call: TRBV9
j_call: TRBJ1-2
cdr3_aa: CASSDSGYGYTF

clone_size: medium-sized
v_call: TRBV20-1
j_call: TRBJ1-2
cdr3_aa: CSARLAGEGSGYTF

clone_size: .
v_call: TRBV7-9
j_call: TRBJ1-1
cdr3_aa: CASSFLGPQLNTEAFF

clone_size: .
v_call: TRBV6-5
j_call: TRBJ2-2
cdr3_aa: CASSASWAEGTGELFF

clone_size: .
v_call: TRBV1
j_call: TRBJ2-3
cdr3_aa: CTSDRQTPDTQYF

clone_size: .
v_call: TRBV2
j_call: TRBJ2-1
cdr3_aa: CASPRQGHEQFF

clone_size: .
v_call: TRBV20-1
j_call: TRBJ2-7
cdr3_aa: CSARDPPLAQSSYEQYF

clone_size: .
v_call: TRBV3-1
j_call: TRBJ1-2
cdr3_aa: CASSLRQGYGYTF

clone_size: .
v_call: TRBV6-4
j_call: TRBJ2-1
cdr3_aa: CASSVSPGGRNEQFF

clone_size: .
v_call: TRBV19
j_call: TRBJ1-4
cdr3_aa: CASSAGTATNEKLFF

clone_size: .
v_call: TRBV5-1
j_call: TRBJ1-1
cdr3_aa: CASAGGTEAFF

clone_size: .
v_call: TRBV2
j_call: TRBJ1-3
cdr3_aa: CASSEVGKRSGNTIYF

clone_size: medium-sized
v_call: TRBV4-2
j_call: TRBJ2-1
cdr3_aa: CASSQVAGRLYEQFF

clone_size: .
v_call: TRBV11-2
j_call: TRBJ2-3
cdr3_aa: CASSLGLAGGTQDTQYF

clone_size: medium-sized
v_call: TRBV12-3/TRBV12-4
j_call: TRBJ1-1
cdr3_aa: CASSLGPNTEAFF

clone_size: .
v_call: TRBV4-1
j_call: TRBJ2-1
cdr3_aa: CASSQALEQFF

clone_size: .
v_call: TRBV7-9
j_call: TRBJ2-7
cdr3_aa: CATSTSGYEQYF